These 2 T cell receptor beta chains share one sample of origin, sequenced in a study of tumor-infiltrating lymphocytes in primary liver carcinoma. From roughly 0.45 ug total RNA, TCR beta cDNA was generated with a primer in the constant region. Each TCR beta library was derived from three nested multiplex PCR rounds that employed slightly modified ARM-PCR. Use of TRBV1-TRBV30 forward primers with a C-beta reverse primer characterized the first two PCR rounds, which lasted 10 cycles each. TCRdb recomputed calls from the multiplex PCR reads with MiXCR, one row per CDR3 protein. Of approximately 300,000 distinct CDR3 sequences listed, roughly 60% are singletons. Unsorted whole blood served as the source of blood RNA, and germline DNA was extracted as well. The sequencing input was peripheral blood. The source of these receptors is a man aged 35-49 years with primary liver carcinoma and hepatitis B virus infection.

As for this clonotype: One base away lies a much larger clone, so this may be a sequencing read error. The gene calls are TRBV12-3 or TRBV12-4 and TRBJ2-3; D possibly matches TRBD1 or TRBD2 (5 bases each). Trimming took 7 bases from V and 9 from J, leaving 23 bases between them. CDR3 length: 15 residues. CDR3 sequence (DNA): TGTGCCAGCATCCAACATGGGCCCCGGGACGCCACGCAGTATTTT. Its translation: CASIQHGPRDATQYF.

Details on this clonotype: A read error may account for a junction end that differs from germline. This chain connects TRBV11-2 to TRBJ1-6, with no clear D. This CDR3 has 16 amino acids. CDR1 and CDR2 (germline): SGHAT, FQNNGV. This chain's CDR3 is CTSRLYSGSYNSPLHF. Here the CDR3 DNA reads TGTACCAGCAGGTTATACTCGGGCTCCTATAATTCACCCCTCCACTTT.